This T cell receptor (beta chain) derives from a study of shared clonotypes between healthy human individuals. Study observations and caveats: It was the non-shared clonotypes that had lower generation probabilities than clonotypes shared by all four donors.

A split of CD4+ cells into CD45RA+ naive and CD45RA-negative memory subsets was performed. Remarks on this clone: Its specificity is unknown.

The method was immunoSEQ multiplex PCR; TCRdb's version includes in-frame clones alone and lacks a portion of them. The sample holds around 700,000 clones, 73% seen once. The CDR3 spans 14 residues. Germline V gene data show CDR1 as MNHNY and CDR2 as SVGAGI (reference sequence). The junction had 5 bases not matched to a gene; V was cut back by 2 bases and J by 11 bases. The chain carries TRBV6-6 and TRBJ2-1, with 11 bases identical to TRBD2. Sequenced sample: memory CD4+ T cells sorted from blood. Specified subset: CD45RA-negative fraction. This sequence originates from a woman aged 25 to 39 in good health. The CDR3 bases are TGTGCCAGCAGTTACGGGACTAGCGGAGGAAAGCAGTTCTTC. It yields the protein CASSYGTSGGKQFF.